This TCR beta chain emerged from a study of blood T cell repertoires in COVID-19. On the study more broadly: The samples span acute and convalescent COVID-19 from the United States, Italy and Spain. PBMCs, B-cell-depleted T cells, or T cells provided the cDNA or gDNA that made up the material.

This clone was detected only a few times. The CDR3 runs 15 residues. Germline loops: CDR1 MDHEN, CDR2 SYDVKM. Trimming removed 2 bases from V and 8 bases from J; junction bases left unmatched: 10. As originally analysed: Counts of nucleated cells, estimated from reference gene primer amplification, were obtained. Only in-frame clones appear in the TCRdb table, and some are missing; sequencing was by immunoSEQ multiplex PCR. V and J calls and clone size are copied from that table; D and trimming were computed from the DNA. The sample records about 250,000 clones, more than 65% being singletons. The chain has TRBV28 and TRBJ1-2, with 8 bases identical to TRBD1. Sequencing input: peripheral blood. The receptor was derived from a middle-aged man with active or convalescent COVID-19. The CDR3 sequence is CASSLDRGTGGGYTF. The DNA of the CDR3 is TGTGCCAGCAGTTTAGACAGGGGAACGGGCGGCGGCTACACCTTC.